The T cell receptor beta chain described here comes from a study of Ad26.COV2.S vaccination and SARS-CoV-2 variants. Study results and limitations: Considerable breadth of spike-specific CD8+ and CD4+ T cell responses has reportedly been documented following vaccination.

Treatment specified: some 19 received Ad26.COV2.S at low or high dose, single or two shots; five or six received placebo; per-sample allocation not given. Vaccine and placebo recipients were sampled on day 63 after the first injection. Measured with immunoSEQ multiplex PCR; TCRdb has only the in-frame clones, and not every one. The repertoire consists of 360,000 or so clones, with 75% to 90% occurring once and the leading ten covering over 1.5%. A single count supports this clone. Antigen specificity is unknown. The CDR3 has 18 residues. The germline CDR1 and CDR2 sequences are KGHSH and LQKENI. The J segment lost 2 bases and the V segment lost 5 bases, leaving 16 bases of the junction unmatched.

The V gene is TRBV18, the J gene TRBJ1-2; 8 bases match TRBD1. Sequenced material: peripheral blood, taken in a trial of Ad26.COV2.S vaccine versus placebo. The clonotype originates from a person between 18 and 59 years old who received the Ad26.COV2.S COVID-19 vaccine or a placebo. The CDR3 is CASSAGTGSGLTNYGYTF. The DNA of the CDR3 is TGTGCCAGCTCAGCCGGGACAGGATCTGGATTAACCAACTATGGCTACACCTTC. Combining the CDR3 with reference TRBV18 and TRBJ1-2 gives the whole variable domain NAGVMQNPRHLVRRRGQEARLRCSPMKGHSHVYWYRQLPEEGLKFMVYLQKENIIDESGMPKERFSAEFPKEGPSILRIQQVVRGDSAAYFCASSAGTGSGLTNYGYTFGSGTRLTVV.